This T cell receptor beta chain stems from a study of OX40 agonist ivuxolimab in advanced cancers. Study summary: Recorded diagnoses for dose-escalation patients were hepatocellular carcinoma, melanoma, renal cell or head and neck cancer. The group had a mean age of approximately 60 years, ranged from roughly 23 to 79, and was roughly 83% male. Study-wide results and limits: Compared with CD4+, CD8+ T cells on average had more expanded clones. There was clonal expansion of CD4+ and CD8+ blood T cells by week 6 at 0.1 to 3.0 mg/kg.

Sequencing used immunoSEQ multiplex PCR; TCRdb keeps in-frame clones, though not all of them. Among approximately 82,000 clones listed, 80% to 95% were seen once. As regards this clone: No antigen is known for it.

With 0 bases removed from V and 2 bases from J, the gap between germline ends came to 7 bases. The CDR3 loop spans 14 amino acids. Per the germline V gene, CDR1 is LGHNA and CDR2 is YNFKEQ. The sequenced sample was CD4+ or CD8+ T cells sorted from blood, obtained in a trial of the OX40 agonist ivuxolimab. The chain carries TRBV4-2 and TRBJ2-5; D uncertain. This sequence originates from an adult with an advanced solid tumor such as melanoma, head and neck, liver or kidney cancer. CDR3 loop: CASSQDIGQETQYF. As DNA, the CDR3 is TGTGCCAGCAGCCAAGATATCGGGCAAGAGACCCAGTACTTC.